The subject of this entry is one T cell receptor (beta chain). The antigen remains undetermined. Only in-frame clones appear in the TCRdb table, and some are missing; sequencing was by immunoSEQ multiplex PCR. The repertoire holds about 88,000 clones, with less than 95% as singletons. Germline lookup yields CDR1 MGHDK and CDR2 SYGVNS. V lost 6 bases to trimming and J lost 0 bases, with 6 bases between them. The CDR3 runs to 14 residues. The sample belongs to a study of graft-versus-host responses after intestinal transplantation. The sequence was obtained from a human donor who was the organ donor for an intestinal transplant. The gene calls are TRBV25-1 and TRBJ2-6, with D perhaps matching TRBD1 (5 bases). The sample was unstimulated CD4+ T cells sorted from spleen or lymph node cells, taken before transplant. DNA for the CDR3: TGTGCCAGCAGAGGGGACTCTGGGGCCAACGTCCTGACTTTC. Residues: CASRGDSGANVLTF.